What follows are 27 T cell receptor beta chains derived from one specimen sequenced in a study of T-cell reconstitution after alpha-beta-depleted transplantation in children. Unique molecular identifiers were used to barcode this TCRbeta library. TCRdb reprocessed the PCR reads via MiXCR and lists one record per CDR3 protein. The sample shows around 600,000 distinct CDR3 sequences, more than 20% of them seen only once. Sequenced here: PBMCs, mostly from graft donor cells, sampled 360 days after TCRalphabeta/CD19-depleted stem cell transplant. Receptor source: a boy younger than two who had a stem cell transplant for acute myeloid leukemia, so the T cells may come from the graft donor.

V usage is TRBV12-3 or TRBV12-4 and J usage is TRBJ1-1, with 7 bases that match TRBD1. This CDR3 region has 14 residues. V lost 9 bases, J lost 0 bases, and 7 bases stayed unmatched. DNA for the CDR3: TGTGCCAGTATTCCCGGGACAGTGAACACTGAAGCTTTCTTT. Translation gives CASIPGTVNTEAFF.

J is TRBJ1-3 and V is TRBV11-2; D is unresolved. Germline lookup yields CDR1 SGHAT and CDR2 FQNNGV. The CDR3 covers 14 residues. V was shortened by 4 bases and J by 4 bases, with 11 bases between the two germline ends. Here the CDR3 reads CASSSLRRGNTIYF. DNA for the CDR3: TGTGCCAGCAGCTCCCTGCGCCGGGGAAACACCATATATTTT.

This clonotype was observed a handful of times. This sequence joins TRBV20-1 and TRBJ1-1, with TRBD1 as a possible D gene (5 bases). The CDR3 has 14 residues. Germline V CDR1 and CDR2: DFQATT, SNEGSKA (reference sequence). Between the trimmed V and J ends, which lost 1 base and 1 base, there was a span of 10 bases. DNA of the CDR3: TGCAGTGCTAGAGCGGGACTGAGGAACACTGAAGCTTTCTTT. Its protein is CSARAGLRNTEAFF.

This clonotype has a count of ten or more. The rearrangement uses TRBV12-3 or TRBV12-4 and TRBJ2-1; TRBD1 or TRBD2 may be the D gene (5 bases each). This CDR3 region has 15 residues. Trimming cost V 1 base and J 6 bases, with 13 bases left between them. The CDR3 region has the DNA TGTGCCAGCAGTTTAGAGGGGACGCTCCCCAATGAGCAGTTCTTC. Its protein is CASSLEGTLPNEQFF.

This clonotype has more than one count but fewer than ten. The chain combines TRBV27 with TRBJ2-1; either TRBD1 or TRBD2 may supply D (6 bases each). The CDR3 sequence is 17 residues long. V lost 3 bases and J 4 bases, leaving 19 bases between the germline ends. The germline gives CDR1 MNHEY, CDR2 SMNVEV (reference sequence). The chain's CDR3 is CASSLGGSGTQYNEQFF. The CDR3 bases are TGTGCCAGCAGTTTGGGGGGTTCCGGGACACAGTACAATGAGCAGTTCTTC.

This clonotype was recorded a few times. This chain joins TRBV20-1 and TRBJ1-6; TRBD1 agrees at 7 bases. The CDR3 runs to 15 residues. V gave up 0 bases and J gave up 8 bases; unmatched junction bases: 7. Germline V CDR1 and CDR2: DFQATT, SNEGSKA (reference sequence). DNA of the CDR3: TGCAGTGCTAGAGAGACAGGGCCCGCGCATTCACCCCTCCACTTT. This gives the protein CSARETGPAHSPLHF.

This clonotype was detected only a few times. This chain connects TRBV7-9 to TRBJ2-5; 7 bases are a match to TRBD1. CDR3 length: 17 residues. CDR1 and CDR2 from the germline V gene are SEHNR and FQNEAQ (reference sequence). V was pared by 0 bases and J by 1 base, with 8 bases of the junction left unmatched. In DNA form, the CDR3 reads TGTGCCAGCAGCTTAGCCCGACAGGGTCGGGGCCAAGAGACCCAGTACTTC. Its protein product is CASSLARQGRGQETQYF.

This clonotype was seen repeatedly, ten times or more. This chain connects TRBV29-1 to TRBJ2-7; the D gene is possibly TRBD2 (5 bases). The CDR3 runs 12 residues. Per the germline V gene, CDR1 is SQVTM and CDR2 is ANQGSEA. V lost 3 bases and J 1 base, leaving 7 bases between the germline ends. The DNA of the CDR3 is TGCAGCGTTGAGGGGAGATCCTACGAGCAGTACTTC. As protein: CSVEGRSYEQYF.

The table lists this clonotype with many counts. This rearrangement joins TRBV18 to TRBJ2-7; 9 bases map to TRBD1. Germline V lookup: CDR1 KGHSH, CDR2 LQKENI. The CDR3 extends over 18 amino acids. V was clipped by 4 bases and J by 5 bases; unmatched bases: 18. The CDR3 region is CASSLETLTGGYRDEQYF. In DNA, the CDR3 is TGTGCCAGCTCACTCGAGACCCTAACAGGGGGCTATAGGGACGAGCAGTACTTC.

The rearrangement uses TRBV12-3 or TRBV12-4 and TRBJ2-1; TRBD2 matches 14 bases. The junction had 10 bases not matched to a gene; V was cut back by 2 bases and J by 4 bases. This CDR3 is built from 19 residues. The CDR3 nucleotides are TGTGCCAGCAGTTTACGCACCCGAGGACTAGCGGGGGGTTACAATGAGCAGTTCTTC. Translation: CASSLRTRGLAGGYNEQFF.

Ten or more counts support this clonotype. This chain joins TRBV20-1 and TRBJ2-1; D may be TRBD2 (5 bases). V lost 1 base, J lost 7 bases, and 11 bases lay in between. In germline, CDR1 is DFQATT, CDR2 SNEGSKA (reference sequence). The CDR3 consists of 13 residues. CDR3 residues: CSARAYSGNEQFF. The CDR3 DNA reads TGCAGTGCTAGAGCTTACTCGGGGAATGAGCAGTTCTTC.

The chain uses TRBV12-3 or TRBV12-4 and TRBJ1-1, with 7 positions matching TRBD1. The CDR3 spans 15 residues. Trimming cost V 5 bases and J 5 bases; bases outside gene matches: 11. The chain's CDR3 is CASSPRQGRGTEAFF. CDR3 nucleotide sequence: TGTGCCAGCAGTCCCCGACAGGGACGTGGAACTGAAGCTTTCTTT.

At least ten counts were recorded for this clonotype. The rearrangement uses TRBV6-6 and TRBJ1-6, with D possibly being TRBD1 (6 bases). V was clipped by 7 bases and J by 10 bases, with 11 bases between them. This CDR3 spans 12 amino acids. Germline-derived CDR1 and CDR2 are MNHNY and SVGAGI (reference sequence). CDR3 sequence: CASKGGTSPLHF. The CDR3 nucleotides are TGTGCCAGCAAGGGGGGCACCTCACCCCTCCACTTT.

This sequence joins TRBV20-1 and TRBJ1-5; 12 bases are a match to TRBD1. With V trimmed by 0 bases and J by 0 bases, 6 bases remained unmatched. The CDR3 has 18 residues. From germline, CDR1 is DFQATT and CDR2 SNEGSKA (reference sequence). The CDR3 DNA is TGCAGTGCTAGAGATGGGGACAGGGGGCAATATAGCAATCAGCCCCAGCATTTT. This sequence encodes CSARDGDRGQYSNQPQHF.

This clonotype showed up many times. The CDR3 sequence is CASSFTSGDYEQFF. The CDR3 DNA reads as TGTGCCAGCAGTTTTACTAGCGGGGACTACGAGCAGTTCTTC. The chain employs TRBV12-3 or TRBV12-4 and TRBJ2-1; the match to TRBD2 covers 10 bases. The CDR3 spans 14 residues. Germline trimming cut 3 bases from V and 10 bases from J; bases unmatched to any gene: 6.

This clonotype was seen ten or more times. The V gene is TRBV10-3, the J gene TRBJ2-3; TRBD2 matches 10 bases. The V and J ends lost 8 bases and 7 bases, in that order; junction bases with no gene match: 9. The CDR3 length is 14 residues. Germline V gene sequence: CDR1 ENHRY, CDR2 SYGVKD. In DNA form, the CDR3 reads TGTGCCATCGAAGACCCGGGACTAGCGAATACGCAGTATTTT. Protein product: CAIEDPGLANTQYF.

This clonotype was counted ten times or more. The gene calls are TRBV6-5 and TRBJ2-5; D not resolved. The V end lost 5 bases, the J end lost 4 bases, and 8 bases lay between the germline ends. Per germline, CDR1 MNHEY and CDR2 SVGAGI. The CDR3 length is 12 residues. CDR3 sequence (DNA): TGTGCCAGCAGTCATCCTCCAGAGACCCAGTACTTC. Its protein product is CASSHPPETQYF.

This clonotype was detected only a few times. The V and J genes are TRBV29-1 and TRBJ2-7, with TRBD2 matching 12 bases. Per germline, CDR1 SQVTM and CDR2 ANQGSEA. This CDR3 comprises 12 residues. Trimming at V came to 5 bases and at J to 5 bases, leaving 1 base not matched to a gene. CDR3 nucleotide sequence: TGCAGCGTTTCTAGCGGGGGGGACGAGCAGTACTTC. Translated: CSVSSGGDEQYF.

The chain couples TRBV9 to TRBJ2-7; 11 bases fit TRBD2. With 3 bases clipped from V and 1 base from J, the junction kept 3 bases outside the gene matches. Per germline, CDR1 SGDLS and CDR2 YYNGEE. The CDR3 loop spans 15 amino acids. This CDR3 reads CASSAGLAVSYEQYF. CDR3 nucleotides: TGTGCCAGCAGCGCGGGACTAGCGGTTTCCTACGAGCAGTACTTC.

This rearrangement joins TRBV28 to TRBJ2-7, with TRBD2 identical over 12 bases. Germline V lookup: CDR1 MDHEN, CDR2 SYDVKM. The CDR3 extends over 15 amino acids. V trimming: 6 bases; J trimming: 4 bases; junction bases outside the gene matches: 7. CDR3 residues: CASRPTSGGSYEQYV. CDR3 in DNA: TGTGCCAGCAGACCAACTAGCGGGGGGTCATACGAGCAGTACGTC.

The CDR3 is CASSKGEGAYEQYV. The DNA for the CDR3 is TGTGCCAGCTCAAAAGGGGAAGGGGCCTACGAGCAGTACGTC. The J gene is TRBJ2-7, the V gene TRBV18; possible D gene TRBD1, 5 bases. CDR1 and CDR2 from the germline V gene are KGHSH and LQKENI. The CDR3 runs to 14 residues. Trimming stripped 5 bases from V and 2 bases from J, with 13 bases between.

This rearrangement joins TRBV20-1 to TRBJ2-5; 11 positions match TRBD2. Germline loops: CDR1 DFQATT, CDR2 SNEGSKA (reference sequence). This CDR3 is 17 amino acids long. V was pared by 0 bases and J by 5 bases, with 11 bases of the junction left unmatched. CDR3 region: CSARDRSGGARWETQYF. In nucleotides, the CDR3 is TGCAGTGCTAGAGATCGTAGCGGGGGGGCGCGATGGGAGACCCAGTACTTC.

The table lists this clonotype with many counts. The chain has TRBV5-1 and TRBJ2-3, with 14 bases lining up with TRBD2. CDR3 length: 17 amino acids. CDR1 and CDR2 from the germline V gene are SGHRS and YFSETQ. V was pared by 4 bases and J by 2 bases, with 6 bases of the junction left unmatched. CDR3 amino acids: CASSRGTSGGPTDTQYF. DNA for the CDR3: TGCGCCAGCAGCCGCGGGACTAGCGGGGGCCCCACAGATACGCAGTATTTT.

With respect to this clonotype: A much larger clone lies a single base off, so this may be a read error. This chain joins TRBV20-1 and TRBJ2-1, with D possibly TRBD2 on 7 matching bases. The length of the CDR3 is 16 residues. The V gene's germline CDR1 is DFQATT and CDR2 SNEGSKA (reference sequence). CDR3 nucleotides: TGCTGTGCTAGAGCGTGGGGGGGCACGAGTCGCAATGAGCAGTTCTTC. This gives the protein CCARAWGGTSRNEQFF.

At least ten counts were recorded for this clonotype. This sequence joins TRBV11-2 and TRBJ2-3; D not resolved. CDR1 and CDR2 (germline): SGHAT, FQNNGV. V shed 6 bases and J shed 0 bases, with 13 bases lying between them. The CDR3 is 15 residues long. Written as DNA, the CDR3 is TGTGCCAGCAGTTCAGACACCGCTAGCACAGATACGCAGTATTTT. Translating it yields CASSSDTASTDTQYF.

This clonotype occurred a few times. The CDR3 here is CSAVFYEQYF. In nucleotides, the CDR3 is TGCAGTGCGGTATTCTACGAGCAGTACTTC. The chain joins TRBV20-1 to TRBJ2-7; the D is unclear. V lost 6 bases, J lost 3 bases, and 6 bases lay in between. The CDR3 runs to 10 residues. CDR1 DFQATT and CDR2 SNEGSKA come from the germline V gene (reference sequence).

The chain joins TRBV7-8 to TRBJ2-2; perhaps TRBD2 as D (6 bases). V was clipped by 3 bases and J by 6 bases, with 8 bases between them. The germline V gene encodes CDR1 SGHVS and CDR2 FQNEAQ. There are 13 residues in the CDR3. This CDR3 reads CASSLLAPGELFF. In DNA form, the CDR3 reads TGTGCCAGCAGCTTGCTAGCGCCCGGGGAGCTGTTTTTT.